This TCR beta chain derives from a study of metastatic and nonmetastatic thyroid tumors. In the study overall: For malignant and benign thyroid patients, tumor or nodule tissue and blood were the sources whose repertoires were compared. Findings and caveats of the study: Compared with benign nodules, malignant thyroid tumors were reported to have significantly higher TCR beta diversity in both blood and tumor.

No treatment of any kind had been given to any patient before thyroid surgery. In the authors' methods: To classify distant metastasis in papillary thyroid cancer, a model was built from CDR3 differences across clinicopathological groups. TCRdb re-called clones via MiXCR from the PCR reads. These V and J calls are TCRdb output, not the study's own analysis. The sample carries approximately 19,000 clones, 37% recorded once. This clone was recorded a few times. Antigen specificity is unknown. V was pared by 2 bases and J by 3 bases, with 7 bases between. Looked up from germline, CDR1 is SGHTA and CDR2 is FQGNSA. The CDR3 runs to 13 residues.

The gene calls are TRBV7-2 and TRBJ1-2; D remains unclear. The sequence came from a female donor with papillary thyroid cancer or a benign thyroid nodule (not recorded which). Some clones in this sample may be carry-over from other donors' samples. Input material: tumor tissue. Here the CDR3 reads CASSLTVDYGYTF. CDR3 coding DNA: TGTGCCAGCAGCTTAACAGTGGACTATGGCTACACCTTC.